These T cell receptor beta chains were read from a single sample in a study of T cells in Graves' hyperthyroidism and ophthalmopathy. TCRdb reprocessed the multiplex PCR reads via MiXCR and lists one record per CDR3 protein. The sample holds 340,000 or so distinct CDR3 sequences, 15% to 20% seen once. The sample was blood. These receptors originate from a man aged 25-40 years with Graves' hyperthyroidism. CDR3s include the opening cysteine and the closing phenylalanine or tryptophan. The order of the fields is J gene, clone size, D gene, V gene, CDR3 protein, CDR3 DNA. D genes are given only for firm matches. Size tells how often a clone was seen (once, few, many) or the class of an expanded clone, and some rows leave it out.

TRBJ1-5 . . TRBV19 CASSVQGFGNQPQHF TGTGCCAGTAGTGTCCAGGGTTTCGGCAATCAGCCCCAGCATTTT
TRBJ2-1 once TRBD2 TRBV4-1 CASSQAHGTREGNEQFF TGCGCCAGCAGCCAAGCCCACGGGACCCGGGAGGGAAATGAGCAGTTCTTC
TRBJ1-2 many . TRBV7-2 CASSLGQPTGYTF TGTGCCAGCAGCTTAGGACAGCCCACGGGCTACACCTTC
TRBJ2-1 . . TRBV5-4 CASSPGVGGPHNEQFF TGTGCCAGCAGCCCGGGGGTGGGGGGCCCCCACAATGAGCAGTTCTTC
TRBJ2-3 few TRBD2 TRBV20-1 CSALAGAADTQYF TGCAGTGCTTTAGCGGGAGCTGCAGATACGCAGTATTTT
TRBJ2-3 . . TRBV20-1 CSAPERTSTDTQYF TGCAGTGCCCCAGAGCGGACTAGCACAGATACGCAGTATTTT
TRBJ1-2 few . TRBV19 CASGGGNPGVSNYGYTF TGTGCCAGTGGAGGGGGAAACCCCGGGGTGTCTAACTATGGCTACACCTTC
TRBJ1-2 many . TRBV6-1 CASRTGPNYGYTF TGTGCCAGCAGAACCGGGCCTAACTATGGCTACACCTTC
TRBJ2-1 . TRBD1 TRBV20-1 CSASGGQAGNEQFF TGCAGTGCTAGCGGGGGACAGGCTGGCAATGAGCAGTTCTTC
TRBJ2-3 . . TRBV2 CASTEGQTPRTQYF TGTGCCAGCACCGAGGGGCAGACTCCCCGTACGCAGTATTTT
TRBJ1-6 . . TRBV7-2 CASSLAGTRFHF TGTGCCAGCAGCTTGGCAGGGACTAGATTCCACTTT
TRBJ1-3 . TRBD1 TRBV28 CASSSTGGTTIYF TGTGCCAGCAGTTCGACAGGGGGGACCACCATATATTTT
TRBJ2-2 . TRBD1 TRBV11-2 CASSRTGAGELFF TGTGCCAGCAGCCGAACAGGGGCCGGGGAGCTGTTTTTT
TRBJ1-5 . . TRBV25-1 CASSETDQPQHF TGTGCCAGCAGTGAGACGGATCAGCCCCAGCATTTT
TRBJ2-1 . . TRBV19 CASSMWEVSYNEQFF TGTGCCAGTAGTATGTGGGAGGTCTCCTACAATGAGCAGTTCTTC
TRBJ1-1 few . TRBV5-1 CASSLERGPNTEAFF TGCGCCAGCAGCTTGGAGAGGGGTCCGAACACTGAAGCTTTCTTT
TRBJ2-1 few TRBD2 TRBV27 CASSFLALTSGNYNEQFF TGTGCCAGCAGTTTCCTGGCCCTGACTAGCGGGAACTACAATGAGCAGTTCTTC
TRBJ2-7 many . TRBV6-1 CASRKIGNTYEQYF TGTGCCAGCAGGAAGATAGGCAATACCTACGAGCAGTACTTC
TRBJ2-7 few . TRBV10-3 CAISRRPPYEQYF TGTGCCATCTCCAGACGTCCGCCCTACGAGCAGTACTTC
TRBJ1-2 many . TRBV5-1 CASSLAFVYGYTF TGCGCCAGCAGCTTGGCCTTTGTCTATGGCTACACCTTC
TRBJ1-2 many . TRBV11-2 CASSPRADYGYTF TGTGCCAGCAGCCCCCGGGCAGACTATGGCTACACCTTC
TRBJ1-6 . . TRBV10-2 CASSVQKHSPLHF TGCGCCAGCAGTGTCCAGAAGCATTCACCCCTCCACTTT
TRBJ1-1 many TRBD1 TRBV10-3 CAIRGQENTEAFF TGTGCCATCCGGGGACAGGAAAACACTGAAGCTTTCTTT
TRBJ1-5 many . TRBV5-6 CASSLGPGRDQPQHF TGTGCCAGCAGCTTGGGGCCAGGGCGAGATCAGCCCCAGCATTTT
TRBJ2-3 . . TRBV7-9 CASTSGTDTQYF TGTGCCAGCACCTCTGGTACAGATACGCAGTATTTT
TRBJ2-7 many TRBD2 TRBV20-1 CSARPSGRNYEQYF TGCAGTGCTAGACCTAGCGGGAGGAACTACGAGCAGTACTTC
TRBJ1-5 many TRBD1 TRBV3-1 CASSPSGGPGNKQPQHF TGTGCCAGCAGCCCCTCAGGGGGGCCGGGGAATAAACAGCCCCAGCATTTT
TRBJ2-7 many . TRBV2 CASSDGGRAEQYF TGTGCCAGCAGTGACGGGGGTAGGGCGGAGCAGTACTTC
TRBJ2-7 many . TRBV27 CASRGPGTYEQYF TGTGCCAGCAGGGGGCCAGGTACCTACGAGCAGTACTTC
TRBJ2-2 many TRBD2 TRBV2 CASQQGLAGSGELFF TGTGCCAGCCAGCAGGGACTAGCGGGTAGCGGGGAGCTGTTTTTT
TRBJ2-7 many . TRBV5-5 CASSSDTSYEQYF TGTGCCAGCAGCTCTGACACCTCCTACGAGCAGTACTTC
TRBJ2-1 . TRBD2 TRBV27 CASSSLPGLGDEQFF TGTGCCAGCAGTTCCCTTCCGGGACTAGGCGATGAGCAGTTCTTC
TRBJ2-5 few TRBD1 TRBV28 CASSLYRGQETQYF TGTGCCAGCAGTTTATACAGGGGCCAAGAGACCCAGTACTTC